This T cell receptor beta chain was obtained from a study of spatial heterogeneity in lung cancer (dated by TCRdb to the late 2010s). Some background on the complete study: Beta-chain transcripts were consistently detected in greater numbers than alpha-chain transcripts, which likely reflects a higher abundance of beta-chain transcripts. A strong correlation was found between TCR transcript counts in tumor regions and a T cell transcriptional module score from matched bulk RNA-seq. The study quantitatively compared TCR alpha and beta repertoires across multiple tumor regions, matched nontumor lung and blood in non-small cell lung cancer. At surgery, both alpha and beta chains were TCR-sequenced in about 200 tumor regions, some 64 matched nontumor lung samples and a few dozen PBMC samples. TCR repertoire features were related to nonsynonymous mutation counts determined by whole-exome sequencing of tumor tissue. In the raw uncorrected reads, each unique combination of TCR and UMI appeared more than ten times on average. Results and caveats for the whole study, not just this receptor: TCR-seq coverage of tumor T cells was estimated to be only approximately 7% for alpha chains and more than 11% for beta chains. The number of expanded intratumoral alpha and beta TCRs correlated with the tumor nonsynonymous mutation count. Confirming at a functional level the hypothesis that regional TCRs recognize regional mutations was considered to require additional single-cell paired TCR alpha and beta sequencing. Counts of ubiquitous and regional expanded TCRs were found to correlate with counts of ubiquitous and regional nonsynonymous mutations, respectively.

Many counts were recorded for this clonotype. Its antigen target is currently unknown. No clone much larger than this one lies a single base away; base qualities are absent. Library construction relied on 5' RACE. The instrument given in TCRdb is NextSeq 500. In the TCR library protocol, a unique molecular identifier was attached to each TCR cDNA molecule so that PCR and sequencing errors could be corrected. The source study handled its data this way. TCR identification, UMI-based error correction and CDR3 extraction were all carried out with Decombinator tools. Expanded TCRs were defined as those above a frequency of 2 per 1,000, corresponding to the top 1% of the tumor frequency distribution. Expanded tumor TCRs statistically deemed absent (corrected P<0.05) from at least one tumor region were classed as regional, and all other expanded tumor TCRs were classed as ubiquitous. Renyi diversity was calculated using the R vegan package after each repertoire was subsampled 100 times to 5,000 TCRs. To build CDR3 similarity networks, amino acid triplet string-kernel similarity was used, and CDR3s were connected when their pairwise similarity was above 0.82. TCRdb itself trimmed the public reads at Q25 with fastp, ran MiXCR and retained productive beta chains. When rows share a CDR3 protein, they turn into one entry using the most common DNA and genes. V and J calls and clone size were set by TCRdb, not the authors. Within this sample are approximately 11,000 distinct CDR3 sequences, with approximately 15% of them counted one time only. The biggest ten clones account for around a sixth of the sample.

Based on the germline V gene, the CDR1 and CDR2 sequences are MDHEN and SYDVKM. V is shortened by 6 bases, J by 3 bases, and the region joining them spans 9 bases. Measured from the cysteine to the phenylalanine, the CDR3 is 13 residues long. Just CDR3 DNA is preserved here, 39 bases in frame from base 1. This sample's time point label indicates: sample taken at primary tumor resection. Donors were under 95 patients with early-stage, untreated non-small cell lung cancer from the lung TRACERx cohort. TCR sequencing used whole RNA extracted from tumor and nontumor lung tissue, or from cryopreserved PBMC samples, without cell sorting. Only patients for whom sufficient RNA was available from at least two tumor regions were selected for TCR sequencing. Tumor and adjacent nontumor lung specimens were reviewed by a lung pathologist before selection.

The origin of this receptor is a male donor with early-stage non-small cell lung cancer. The sequences come from lung tumor tissue, collected at surgery. The sequence is built from TRBV28 and TRBJ2-1, with TRBD1 perhaps the D gene, on 6 matching bases. At the DNA level, the sequence is TGTGCCAGCAGCGGGACAAACTACAATGAGCAGTTCTTC. Its protein reads: CASSGTNYNEQFF.